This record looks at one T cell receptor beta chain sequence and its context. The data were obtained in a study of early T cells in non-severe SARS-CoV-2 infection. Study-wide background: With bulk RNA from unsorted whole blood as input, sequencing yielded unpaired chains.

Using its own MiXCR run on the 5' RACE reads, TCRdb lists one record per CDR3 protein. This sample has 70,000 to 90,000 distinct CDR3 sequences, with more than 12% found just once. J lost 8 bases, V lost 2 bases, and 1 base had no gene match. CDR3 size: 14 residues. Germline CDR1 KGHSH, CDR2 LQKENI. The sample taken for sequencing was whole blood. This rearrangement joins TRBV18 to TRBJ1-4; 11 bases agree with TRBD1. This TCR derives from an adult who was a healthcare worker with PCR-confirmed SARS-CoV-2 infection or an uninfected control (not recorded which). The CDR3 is CASSPWTGGEKLFF. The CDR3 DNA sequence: TGTGCCAGCTCACCATGGACAGGGGGCGAAAAACTGTTTTTT. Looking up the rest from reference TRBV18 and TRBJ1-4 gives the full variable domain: NAGVMQNPRHLVRRRGQEARLRCSPMKGHSHVYWYRQLPEEGLKFMVYLQKENIIDESGMPKERFSAEFPKEGPSILRIQQVVRGDSAAYFCASSPWTGGEKLFFGSGTQLSVL.